The TCR beta chain described here comes from a study of blood T cell repertoires in COVID-19. At the level of the study: The analysed material was cDNA or gDNA that came from T cells, B-cell-depleted T cells, or PBMCs.

Sequencing was performed with immunoSEQ multiplex PCR; in TCRdb, only in-frame clones are kept and a portion is missing. The sample carries more than 300,000 clones, 85% to 95% recorded once. This CDR3 is 15 amino acids long. Germline CDR1 and CDR2: MNHEY and SVGAGI. J lost 13 bases, V lost 2 bases, and 9 bases had no gene match. Sequencing was performed on PBMCs or T cells enriched from blood (not recorded which). This receptor was taken from a woman in her twenties or thirties who had been exposed to COVID-19. The chain combines TRBV6-5 with TRBJ1-6; 9 bases fit TRBD1. CDR3 region: CASSYGDRDTWPLHF. CDR3 nucleotide sequence: TGTGCCAGCAGTTACGGGGACAGGGACACATGGCCCCTCCACTTT.